What follows are 26 T cell receptor beta chains derived from one specimen sequenced in a study of cytomegalovirus exposure and HLA in healthy donors (dated 2017 in TCRdb). The method behind the library was the immunoSEQ multiplex PCR assay. For the multiplex PCR, a mixture combining 60 forward primers for TCR Vbeta segments and 13 reverse primers for TCR Jbeta segments was used. This is the immuneACCESS table as TCRdb keeps it, with only in-frame sequences that have V and J called. A part of the clones is gone; compared with another copy, unresolved V genes explain less than half, and the rest is unexplained. This sample's records show over 100,000 clones. The top ten hold around 1.6% of the sample. Material: PBMCs. These receptors came from a young man in good health and CMV-seronegative.

The chain recombines TRBV5-6 with TRBJ2-7; the D gene is possibly TRBD2 (6 bases). V lost 2 bases and J 6 bases, leaving 18 bases between the germline ends. The CDR3 covers 15 residues. Germline CDR1 SGHDT, CDR2 YYEEEE. In DNA, the CDR3 is TGTGCCAGCAGCTTCCTCGGGACTGGAACTCTCGAGCAGTACTTC. Its protein is CASSFLGTGTLEQYF.

V and J are TRBV9 and TRBJ2-7; 8 bases align to TRBD2. Germline-derived CDR1 and CDR2 are SGDLS and YYNGEE. The CDR3 consists of 16 residues. The ends lost 0 bases at V and 3 bases at J; junction bases unmatched: 8. The CDR3 protein is CASSVAGAGGNYEQYF. CDR3 nucleotide sequence: TGTGCCAGCAGCGTAGCAGGTGCGGGAGGAAACTACGAGCAGTACTTC.

The J gene is TRBJ2-7, the V gene TRBV29-1; no definite D call. The CDR3 spans 12 residues. Between the trimmed V and J ends, which lost 4 bases and 0 bases, there was a span of 7 bases. The germline V gene has CDR1 SQVTM and CDR2 ANQGSEA. The CDR3 DNA reads TGCAGCGTTGCCCAGTACTCCTACGAGCAGTACTTC. The encoded protein is CSVAQYSYEQYF.

The chain employs TRBV4-2 and TRBJ2-7; D gene unclear. The CDR3 is 11 amino acids. Per germline, CDR1 LGHNA and CDR2 YNFKEQ. V lost 4 bases and J lost 3, with 4 bases in between. The CDR3 bases are TGTGCCAGCAGCCTTAACTACGAGCAGTACTTC. It codes for CASSLNYEQYF.

This rearrangement joins TRBV15 to TRBJ2-3; TRBD2 agrees at 11 bases. CDR1 is LNHNV and CDR2 is YYDKDF in the germline V gene (reference sequence). Trimming removed 1 base from V and 6 bases from J; junction bases left unmatched: 6. The CDR3 extends over 16 amino acids. The DNA for the CDR3 is TGTGCCACCAGCAGAGGAACTAGCGGGAGTCTGGATACGCAGTATTTT. This translates into CATSRGTSGSLDTQYF.

This chain joins TRBV28 and TRBJ1-1; 8 bases line up with TRBD1. With 4 bases clipped from V and 6 bases from J, the junction kept 7 bases outside the gene matches. Germline V gene lookup returns CDR1 MDHEN and CDR2 SYDVKM. The length of the CDR3 is 14 residues. The CDR3 DNA reads TGTGCCAGCAGTTCCCGGACAGGGTTAGCTGAAGCTTTCTTT. Translated, it gives CASSSRTGLAEAFF.

This sequence joins TRBV5-8 and TRBJ1-4; D may be TRBD1 (6 bases). V was pared by 2 bases and J by 8 bases, with 7 bases between. The germline gives CDR1 SGHTS, CDR2 YDEGEE. CDR3 length equals 12 residues. CDR3 amino acids: CASSLGGEKLFF. CDR3 coding DNA: TGTGCCAGCAGCTTAGGGGGAGAAAAACTGTTTTTT.

The chain employs TRBV9 and TRBJ1-1; TRBD1 matches 8 bases. Germline V lookup: CDR1 SGDLS, CDR2 YYNGEE. The CDR3 covers 16 residues. Trimming removed 3 bases from V and 4 bases from J; junction bases left unmatched: 11. CDR3 loop: CASSAFRTGTGTEAFF. In DNA form, the CDR3 reads TGTGCCAGCAGCGCATTTAGGACCGGGACAGGCACTGAAGCTTTCTTT.

This sequence joins TRBV27 and TRBJ1-5; weak D call: TRBD1 (6 bases). V dropped 5 bases and J dropped 5 bases, with 16 bases sitting between them. The V gene's germline CDR1 is MNHEY and CDR2 SMNVEV (reference sequence). This CDR3 has 15 amino acids. CDR3 in amino acids: CASSALARGYQPQHF. CDR3 nucleotides: TGTGCCAGCAGTGCATTAGCAAGGGGGTATCAGCCCCAGCATTTT.

V and J are TRBV30 and TRBJ1-2; D ambiguous. The CDR3 sequence is 13 residues long. V was shortened by 4 bases and J by 5 bases, with 14 bases between the two germline ends. The germline V gene has CDR1 GTSNPN and CDR2 SVGIG (reference sequence). CDR3 nucleotide sequence: TGTGCCTGGACCGAGAGGGAATCTTATGGCTACACCTTC. Protein: CAWTERESYGYTF.

The chain has TRBV30 and TRBJ1-2; no clear D. Trimming removed 5 bases at V and 1 base at J, with 2 bases between. The CDR3 has 10 amino acids. CDR1 GTSNPN and CDR2 SVGIG come from the germline V gene (reference sequence). CDR3 DNA sequence: TGTGCCTGGCTTAACTATGGCTACACCTTC. It is translated as CAWLNYGYTF. Using reference TRBV30 and TRBJ1-2 for the parts outside the CDR3, the full variable domain is SQTIHQWPATLVQPVGSPLSLECTVEGTSNPNLYWYRQAAGRGLQLLFYSVGIGQISSEVPQNLSASRPQDRQFILSSKKLLLSDSGFYLCAWLNYGYTFGSGTRLTVV.

V gene TRBV28 combines with J gene TRBJ1-2; maybe TRBD1 (5 bases). The CDR3 contains 14 residues. CDR1 MDHEN and CDR2 SYDVKM come from the germline V gene. The V end was cut by 1 base, the J end by 8 bases, with 14 bases between. The CDR3 nucleotides read TGTGCCAGCAGTTTATCAGGGAATCGGCGCGGCTACACCTTC. Translated: CASSLSGNRRGYTF.

The rearrangement links TRBV27 to TRBJ2-5; TRBD2 is a possible D gene (5 bases). The J call is in doubt because the DNA end fits TRBJ2-7 better. This CDR3 contains 15 residues. CDR1 is MNHEY, CDR2 SMNVEV, per germline (reference sequence). The chain's CDR3 is CASSFVRGQSDEQYF. The CDR3, as DNA: TGTGCCAGCAGTTTTGTTCGCGGGCAGAGCGACGAGCAGTACTTC.

This chain uses TRBV10-3 with TRBJ1-5; D unresolved. Trimming shortened V by 7 bases and J by 4 bases, and 11 bases separated the two germline ends. This CDR3 is 13 amino acids long. Germline loops: CDR1 ENHRY, CDR2 SYGVKD. The CDR3 loop is CAIKGSGNQPQHF. The CDR3 nucleotides read TGTGCCATCAAAGGTTCGGGTAATCAGCCCCAGCATTTT.

CDR3 residues: CASSPLGAYGYTF. The CDR3 region has the DNA TGTGCCAGCAGCCCTCTAGGGGCCTATGGCTACACCTTC. The chain recombines TRBV28 with TRBJ1-2, with D perhaps TRBD1 (5 bases). Trimming stripped 6 bases from V and 4 bases from J, with 12 bases between. Germline CDR1 MDHEN, CDR2 SYDVKM. The CDR3 is 13 amino acids.

This rearrangement joins TRBV27 to TRBJ2-7; possible D gene TRBD1, 5 bases. Germline V lookup: CDR1 MNHEY, CDR2 SMNVEV (reference sequence). Trimming removed 4 bases at V and 5 bases at J, with 12 bases between. The CDR3 length is 13 residues. In DNA form, the CDR3 reads TGTGCCAGCAGTTCCAGGGTCTGGGACGAGCAGTACTTC. This codes for CASSSRVWDEQYF.

The chain is built from TRBV5-6 and TRBJ1-1, with 9 bases aligning to TRBD1. Trimming removed 0 bases from V and 6 bases from J; junction bases left unmatched: 9. CDR3 length equals 16 residues. The V gene's germline CDR1 is SGHDT and CDR2 YYEEEE. The CDR3 bases are TGTGCCAGCAGCTTGGCCGGGGGACAGGGCGGTGCTGAAGCTTTCTTT. It codes for CASSLAGGQGGAEAFF.

J is TRBJ2-7 and V is TRBV11-3, with a tentative D call TRBD1 (6 bases). The CDR3 spans 13 residues. Germline V gene lookup returns CDR1 SGHNT and CDR2 YENEEA. V was pared by 5 bases and J by 7 bases, with 15 bases between. In DNA form, the CDR3 reads TGTGCCAGCAGCATCATGGGGGCTGGGGAGCAGTACTTC. The encoded protein is CASSIMGAGEQYF.

This chain uses TRBV19 with TRBJ2-7; 16 bases agree with TRBD2. V was pared by 5 bases and J by 2 bases, with 12 bases of the junction left unmatched. CDR1 LNHDA and CDR2 SQIVND come from the germline V gene (reference sequence). The length of the CDR3 is 19 residues. CDR3 sequence reads: CASSPRGGLAGGPTYEQYF. The DNA for the CDR3 is TGTGCCAGTAGTCCCCGTGGGGGACTAGCGGGAGGGCCAACCTACGAGCAGTACTTC.

The CDR3 region is CASSAQRGNGEQFF. In nucleotides, the CDR3 is TGTGCCAGCAGTGCCCAGCGGGGGAACGGTGAGCAGTTCTTC. The chain employs TRBV2 and TRBJ2-1; 8 nucleotides match TRBD2. J lost 9 bases, V lost 4 bases, and 8 bases had no gene match. Germline V gives CDR1 SNHLY, CDR2 FYNNEI. CDR3 length: 14 amino acids.

The rearrangement joins TRBV9 to TRBJ2-6; D gene uncertain. Germline assignment: CDR1 SGDLS and CDR2 YYNGEE. The CDR3 has 16 amino acids. The V end lost 3 bases, the J end lost 4 bases, and 14 bases lay between the germline ends. CDR3 sequence: CASSAPSGLGANVLTF. CDR3 nucleotides: TGTGCCAGCAGCGCACCCTCAGGTCTAGGGGCCAACGTCCTGACTTTC.

The chain recombines TRBV7-9 with TRBJ2-1; TRBD1 matches 10 bases. This CDR3 has 17 residues. Germline CDR1 reads SEHNR; CDR2 reads FQNEAQ (reference sequence). Trimming at V came to 4 bases and at J to 6 bases, leaving 12 bases not matched to a gene. The CDR3 DNA follows: TGTGCCAGCAGCTCCCCCGTTGGGGACAGGGGATCCAATGAGCAGTTCTTC. It specifies CASSSPVGDRGSNEQFF.

This chain links TRBV29-1 with TRBJ1-1; tentative D call: TRBD1 (6 bases). Trimming stripped 3 bases from V and 4 bases from J, with 24 bases between. Germline values: CDR1 SQVTM, CDR2 ANQGSEA. The CDR3 consists of 17 residues. CDR3 residues: CSVDNRASPFTGTEAFF. In DNA, the CDR3 is TGCAGCGTTGACAACAGGGCATCTCCTTTTACGGGCACTGAAGCTTTCTTT.

This rearrangement joins TRBV28 to TRBJ1-2; 8 bases match TRBD1. Germline V lookup: CDR1 MDHEN, CDR2 SYDVKM. With V trimmed by 5 bases and J by 6 bases, 11 bases remained unmatched. This CDR3 has 15 amino acids. CDR3 nucleotide sequence: TGTGCCAGCAGTGGACAGGGCCGAATTCAAGATGGCTACACCTTC. It encodes CASSGQGRIQDGYTF.

V and J are TRBV28 and TRBJ1-2; D is ambiguous. Germline V lookup: CDR1 MDHEN, CDR2 SYDVKM. V lost 3 bases to trimming and J lost 5 bases, with 10 bases between them. There are 13 residues in the CDR3. The CDR3 reads CASSLHGRYGYTF. CDR3 sequence (DNA): TGTGCCAGCAGTTTGCACGGTCGTTATGGCTACACCTTC.

The genes are TRBV18 and TRBJ1-2, with a weak D call TRBD1 (6 bases). With 6 bases removed from V and 4 bases from J, the gap between germline ends came to 18 bases. Germline V gene data show CDR1 as KGHSH and CDR2 as LQKENI. The CDR3 has 15 amino acids. The CDR3 DNA sequence: TGTGCCAGCTCCCCCTACGGACAGCCGAGCTATGGCTACACCTTC. Protein product: CASSPYGQPSYGYTF.